The 18 T cell receptor beta chains reported below all come from one sample, sequenced in a study of human CD8 memory T cell subsets. Libraries of TCR beta chains were produced by 5' RACE (UMI-labeled). TCRdb re-analyzed the 5' RACE reads; it lists each CDR3 protein once, without DNA. The sample spans 6,500 to 10,000 distinct CDR3 sequences; the ten largest clones claim over 20%. The material sequenced was CD8+ T cells from PBMCs. These receptors all stem from a human donor in good health.

This chain's CDR3 is CASSPRDVYGYTF. This chain connects TRBV18 to TRBJ1-2; the TRBD1 assignment by TCRdb is unverifiable without DNA. The CDR3 runs 13 residues. Germline-derived CDR1 and CDR2 are KGHSH and LQKENI.

The chain uses TRBV5-5 and TRBJ1-1. The CDR3 runs 14 residues. In germline, CDR1 is SGHKS, CDR2 YYEKEE (reference sequence). CDR3 amino acids: CASSFGESNTEAFF.

The J gene is TRBJ2-5, the V gene TRBV27; the D call of TRBD1 rests on TCRdb alone, since no DNA is present to check it. This CDR3 is built from 13 residues. The germline V gene encodes CDR1 MNHEY and CDR2 SMNVEV (reference sequence). The CDR3 protein is CASSFGAVETQYF.

This clonotype shows up as medium-sized by frequency. V and J are TRBV7-9 and TRBJ2-7; TCRdb indicates TRBD1, and absent DNA this call remains unverified. CDR3 size: 15 residues. Germline V gene data show CDR1 as SEHNR and CDR2 as FQNEAQ (reference sequence). CDR3 region: CASSFGDRGTYEQYF.

This rearrangement joins TRBV11-2 to TRBJ2-3. Germline loops: CDR1 SGHAT, CDR2 FQNNGV. CDR3 size: 12 residues. The CDR3 loop is CASSSMADTQYF.

The chain carries TRBV27 and TRBJ1-1; TCRdb's D call of TRBD1 is untestable without DNA. The CDR3 length is 17 residues. Germline V gene lookup returns CDR1 MNHEY and CDR2 SMNVEV (reference sequence). The CDR3 region is CASSLGDPGGLNTEAFF.

This clonotype ranks as medium-sized (0.01 to 0.1%) in terms of frequency. The chain joins TRBV24-1 to TRBJ2-2. Germline V gives CDR1 KGHDR, CDR2 SFDVKD. This CDR3 has 17 amino acids. CDR3 sequence reads: CATSDTGVNPNTGELFF.

In terms of frequency, this clonotype is large. The gene calls are TRBV20-1 and TRBJ2-5; the D call of TRBD1 rests on TCRdb alone, since no DNA is present to check it. This CDR3 has 16 amino acids. In germline, CDR1 is DFQATT, CDR2 SNEGSKA (reference sequence). The CDR3 is CSAGGPRGMKGETQYF.

The chain is built from TRBV6-1 and TRBJ1-5. This CDR3 spans 14 amino acids. Germline V gene sequence: CDR1 MNHNS, CDR2 SASEGT. The CDR3 here is CASWLGIRNQPQHF.

The V gene is TRBV6-6, the J gene TRBJ2-3; TCRdb lists TRBD2, though no DNA is available to test this call. This CDR3 is 16 amino acids long. Germline CDR1 is MNHNY and CDR2 is SVGAGI (reference sequence). This chain's CDR3 is CASSSLSGRPTDTQYF.

The chain uses TRBV29-1 and TRBJ2-3; TCRdb's D gene call, TRBD2, goes unchecked for lack of DNA. Germline lookup yields CDR1 SQVTM and CDR2 ANQGSEA. The CDR3 is 17 residues long. CDR3: CSVEDVLLAGVSDTQYF.

The V and J genes are TRBV7-2 and TRBJ2-1; TCRdb selects TRBD1, and the lack of DNA leaves this call unchecked. The CDR3 totals 12 residues. Germline CDR1 SGHTA, CDR2 FQGNSA. Here the CDR3 reads CASSSRGPEQFF.

The V gene is TRBV7-9, the J gene TRBJ1-5; TCRdb selects TRBD1, and the lack of DNA leaves this call unchecked. Looked up from germline, CDR1 is SEHNR and CDR2 is FQNEAQ (reference sequence). The CDR3 has 14 amino acids. CDR3: CAIGDGNSNQPQHF.

This chain uses TRBV5-4 with TRBJ2-3; TCRdb's assignment of TRBD1 cannot be checked, as there is no DNA. The length of the CDR3 is 12 residues. The germline V gene encodes CDR1 SGHNT and CDR2 YYREEE (reference sequence). The CDR3: CASSSGGGSQYF.

J is TRBJ2-7 and V is TRBV29-1. This CDR3 is 11 amino acids long. Germline assignment: CDR1 SQVTM and CDR2 ANQGSEA. This CDR3 is CSVEVHYEQYF.

CDR3 in amino acids: CASSYYRDGTEAFF. This chain joins TRBV28 and TRBJ1-1; no DNA is available, so the TRBD1 call from TCRdb remains unchecked. CDR1 and CDR2 (germline): MDHEN, SYDVKM. CDR3 length: 14 residues.

The chain employs TRBV20-1 and TRBJ2-3; TCRdb's D gene call, TRBD2, goes unchecked for lack of DNA. CDR3 length equals 16 residues. Germline loops: CDR1 DFQATT, CDR2 SNEGSKA (reference sequence). The CDR3 region is CSASTSGASSTDTQYF.

V gene TRBV12-3 or TRBV12-4 combines with J gene TRBJ2-2; TCRdb picks TRBD1, but there is no DNA to check that call. This CDR3 is 12 amino acids long. This CDR3 is CANQGGPGELFF.